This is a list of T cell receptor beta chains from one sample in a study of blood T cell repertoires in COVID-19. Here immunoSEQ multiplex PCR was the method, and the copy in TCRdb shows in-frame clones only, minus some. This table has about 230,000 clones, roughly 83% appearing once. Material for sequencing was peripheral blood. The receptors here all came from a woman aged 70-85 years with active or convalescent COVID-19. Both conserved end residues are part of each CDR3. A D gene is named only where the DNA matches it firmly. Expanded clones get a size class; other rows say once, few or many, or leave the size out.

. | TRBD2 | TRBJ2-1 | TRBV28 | TGTGCCAGCAGTTCCCAGGGAGGGGTTAACAATGAGCAGTTCTTC | CASSSQGGVNNEQFF
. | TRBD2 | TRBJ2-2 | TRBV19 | TGTGCCAGCAGGACTAGCCTGAGCGCCGGGGAGCTGTTTTTT | CASRTSLSAGELFF
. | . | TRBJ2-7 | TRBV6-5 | TGTGCCAGCAGACCTTGGCGGAGTTACGAGCAGTACTTC | CASRPWRSYEQYF
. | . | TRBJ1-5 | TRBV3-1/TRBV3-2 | TGTGCCAGCAGCCAAGATGCCGGGCCCCAGCATTTT | CASSQDAGPQHF
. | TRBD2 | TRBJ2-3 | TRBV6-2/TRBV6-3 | TGTGCCAGCAGTTACAGCGTGCTAGCGGGGGGGCGGTACGCAGATACGCAGTATTTT | CASSYSVLAGGRYADTQYF
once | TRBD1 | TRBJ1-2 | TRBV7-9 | TGTGCCAGCAGTTCACCGGGACAGGGGGATGGCTACACCTTC | CASSSPGQGDGYTF
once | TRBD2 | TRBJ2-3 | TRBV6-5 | TGTGCCAGCGCGCCACGACAGCGGGGGCCCCTTACGCAGTATTTT | CASAPRQRGPLTQYF
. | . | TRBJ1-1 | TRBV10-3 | TGTGCCACCAGTGCTGGGGCGGCCAACACTGAAGCTTTCTTT | CATSAGAANTEAFF
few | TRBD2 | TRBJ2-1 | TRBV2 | TGTGCCAGCAGTGGACTAGCGGCCTACAATGAGCAGTTCTTC | CASSGLAAYNEQFF
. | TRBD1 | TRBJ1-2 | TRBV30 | TGTGCCTGGAGGCGGGGACAGGGCCTCTATGGCTACACCTTC | CAWRRGQGLYGYTF
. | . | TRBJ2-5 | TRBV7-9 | TGTGCCAGCAGTCGGACAAACGAAGAGACCCAGTACTTC | CASSRTNEETQYF
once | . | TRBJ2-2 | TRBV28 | TGTGCCAGCAATCCCCCGAGACAGGCAAACACCGGGGAGCTGTTTTTT | CASNPPRQANTGELFF
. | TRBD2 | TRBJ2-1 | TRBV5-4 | TGTGCCAGCAGCTCAACGACTAGCAGGAGTGAGCAGTTCTTC | CASSSTTSRSEQFF
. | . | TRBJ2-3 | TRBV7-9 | TGTGCCAGCAGCTTAGGTCGGGTAGGTCAGGGAGATACGCAGTATTTT | CASSLGRVGQGDTQYF
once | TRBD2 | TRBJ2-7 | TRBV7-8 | TGTGCCACCTCCAGGGGGCTAGCGGGAGCTTCTACCCCCTACGAGCAGTACTTC | CATSRGLAGASTPYEQYF
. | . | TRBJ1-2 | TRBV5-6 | TGTGCCAGCAGCTTGAACCAGAACTATGGCTACACCTTC | CASSLNQNYGYTF
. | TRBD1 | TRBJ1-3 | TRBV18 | TGTGCCAGCTCACTTCCCGACAGGGACCGAAACACCATATATTTT | CASSLPDRDRNTIYF
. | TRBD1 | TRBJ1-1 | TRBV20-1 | TGCAGTGCGAGACAGGGGGCTAGGGCTTTCTTT | CSARQGARAFF
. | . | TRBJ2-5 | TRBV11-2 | TGTGCCAGCAGCTTAAACCAGGGCCAAGAGACCCAGTACTTC | CASSLNQGQETQYF
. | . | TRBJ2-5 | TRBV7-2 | TGTGCCAGCAGCCCGGACTGGGGGGGCGAGACCCAGTACTTC | CASSPDWGGETQYF
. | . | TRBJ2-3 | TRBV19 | TGTGCCAGTAGTATAGCAGGGACAGATACGCAGTATTTT | CASSIAGTDTQYF
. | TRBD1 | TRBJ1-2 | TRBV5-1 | TGCGCCAGCAGCTTGGGCGGGGCCGGACAGGGGGCTAGTGGCTACACCTTC | CASSLGGAGQGASGYTF
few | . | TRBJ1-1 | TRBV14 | TGTGCCAGCAGCCCACCCCACAGGTACTCTGAAGCTTTCTTT | CASSPPHRYSEAFF
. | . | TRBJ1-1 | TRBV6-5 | TGTGCCAGCAAGCAGGGGAGGGGTGAAGCTTTCTTT | CASKQGRGEAFF
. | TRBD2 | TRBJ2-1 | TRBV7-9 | TGTGCCAGCAGCTTAGGACTAGCGGGGGAGTTCTTC | CASSLGLAGEFF
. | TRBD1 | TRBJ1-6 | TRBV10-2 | TGCGCCAGCACTGCGGGACAGGGTGAAAATTCACCCCTCCACTTT | CASTAGQGENSPLHF
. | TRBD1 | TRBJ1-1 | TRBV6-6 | TGTGCCAGCAGACCGGGACAGATGAACACTGAAGCTTTCTTT | CASRPGQMNTEAFF
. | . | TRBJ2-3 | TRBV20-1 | TGCAGTGCTAGTGTGGGGGGGCCGGGCACAGATACGCAGTATTTT | CSASVGGPGTDTQYF
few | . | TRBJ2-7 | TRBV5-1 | TGCGCCAGCAGCAGAGCCGGGGAAGGAGGAGCCTACGAGCAGTACTTC | CASSRAGEGGAYEQYF
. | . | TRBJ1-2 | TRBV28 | TGTGCCAGCAGTTTAGGGGCAGGAAGCTTTAATGGCTACACCTTC | CASSLGAGSFNGYTF
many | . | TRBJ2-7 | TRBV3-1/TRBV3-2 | TGTGCCAGCAGCCGGCCCCCTCTGGACGAGCAGTACTTC | CASSRPPLDEQYF
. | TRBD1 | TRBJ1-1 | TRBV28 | TGTGCCAGCAGCTCGGGACAGAGGATTATGAACACTGAAGCTTTCTTT | CASSSGQRIMNTEAFF
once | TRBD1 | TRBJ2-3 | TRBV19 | TGTGCCAGCACTCAGGGGGCAAATACAGATACGCAGTATTTT | CASTQGANTDTQYF
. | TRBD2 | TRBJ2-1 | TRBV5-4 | TGTGCCAGCAGCTGGGGGACTAGCGGGAGCAATGAGCAGTTCTTC | CASSWGTSGSNEQFF
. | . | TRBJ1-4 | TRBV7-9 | TGTGCCAGCAGTAGACATTCGATTGAAAAACTGTTTTTT | CASSRHSIEKLFF
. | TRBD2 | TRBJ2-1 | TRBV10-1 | TGCGCCAGCAGTGGCCCGGGACTAGCGGGAGCGCTCACCCTCAATGAGCAGTTCTTC | CASSGPGLAGALTLNEQFF
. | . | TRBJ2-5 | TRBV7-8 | TGTGCCAGCAGCCGACTAGAGGAGACCCAGTACTTC | CASSRLEETQYF
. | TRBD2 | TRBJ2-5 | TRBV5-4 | TGTGCCAGCAGCCCGACTAGCGGGGGCCGGGAGACCCAGTACTTC | CASSPTSGGRETQYF
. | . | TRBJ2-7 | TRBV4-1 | TGCGCCAGCAGCCAAGATGGGTCGCGACAGCCGCCTATCTACTTC | CASSQDGSRQPPIYF
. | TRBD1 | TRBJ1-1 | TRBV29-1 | TGCAGCGCCCATGTGCAGGGGGGGAACACTGAAGCTTTCTTT | CSAHVQGGNTEAFF
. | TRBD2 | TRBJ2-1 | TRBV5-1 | TGCGCCAGCAGCTTGGCGCGGGAGATCTCCTACAATGAGCAGTTCTTC | CASSLAREISYNEQFF
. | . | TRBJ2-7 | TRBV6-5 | TGTGCCGTCAGCGGGTCTAGGGGCTACGAGCAGTACTTC | CAVSGSRGYEQYF
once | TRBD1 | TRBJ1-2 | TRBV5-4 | TGTGCCAGCACCCGGGACAGAGGTTATGGCTACACCTTC | CASTRDRGYGYTF
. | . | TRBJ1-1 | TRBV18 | TGTGCCAGCTCACCACAGCAGGGCGTCGGTGTGAACACTGAAGCTTTCTTT | CASSPQQGVGVNTEAFF
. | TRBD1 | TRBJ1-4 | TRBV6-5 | TGTGCCAGCAGTCCCGGTGGACAGGGGGAAAAACTGTTTTTT | CASSPGGQGEKLFF
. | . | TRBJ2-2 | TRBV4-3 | TGCGCCAGCAGCCATCGGGTGGGTGGGGGGAGGCTAGCGCCCACCGGGGAGCTGTTTTTT | CASSHRVGGGRLAPTGELFF
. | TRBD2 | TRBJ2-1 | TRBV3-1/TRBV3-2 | TGTGCCAGCAGCCGCGGGGGGGGCGGTGGTGAGCAGTTCTTC | CASSRGGGGGEQFF
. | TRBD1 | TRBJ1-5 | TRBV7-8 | TGTGCCAGCAGTGGAACAGGGGGCGCTGGGCAGCCCCAGCATTTT | CASSGTGGAGQPQHF
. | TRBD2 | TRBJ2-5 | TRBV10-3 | TGTGCCATCAGTGACCTAGCGGGGGTTCAAGAGACCCAGTACTTC | CAISDLAGVQETQYF
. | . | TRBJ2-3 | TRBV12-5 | TGTGCTAGTGGCCCCCCCATGACTAGTATTTCTACGCAGTATTTT | CASGPPMTSISTQYF
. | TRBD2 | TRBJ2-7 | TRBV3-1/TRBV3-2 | TGTGCCAGCAGCCAAGATAGCGGGAGAGTGTACGAGCAGTACTTC | CASSQDSGRVYEQYF
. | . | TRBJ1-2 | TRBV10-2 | TGCGCCAGCAGTGAGGCCCAGGGGTTCCGGTATGGCTACACCTTC | CASSEAQGFRYGYTF
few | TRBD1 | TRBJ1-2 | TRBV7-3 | TGTGCCAGCAGCGCGACAGGGGCCTATGGCTACACCTTC | CASSATGAYGYTF
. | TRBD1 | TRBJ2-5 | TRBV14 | TGTGCCAGCAGCCACCGGACAGGGAAAGAGACCCAGTACTTC | CASSHRTGKETQYF
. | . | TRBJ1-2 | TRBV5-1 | TGCGCCAGCAGCTTGACAGGATACACCTATGGCTACACCTTC | CASSLTGYTYGYTF